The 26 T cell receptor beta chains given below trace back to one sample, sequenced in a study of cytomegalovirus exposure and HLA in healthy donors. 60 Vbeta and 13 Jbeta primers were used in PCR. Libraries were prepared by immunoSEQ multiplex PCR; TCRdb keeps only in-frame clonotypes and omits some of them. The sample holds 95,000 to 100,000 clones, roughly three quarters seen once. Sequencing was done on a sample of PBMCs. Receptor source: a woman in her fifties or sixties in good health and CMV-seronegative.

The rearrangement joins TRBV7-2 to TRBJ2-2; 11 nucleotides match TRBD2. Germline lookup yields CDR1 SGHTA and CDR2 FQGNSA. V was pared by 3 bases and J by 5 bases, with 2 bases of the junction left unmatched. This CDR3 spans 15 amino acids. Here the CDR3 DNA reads TGTGCCAGCAGCTTCAGACTAGCGGGAACCGGGGAGCTGTTTTTT. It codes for CASSFRLAGTGELFF. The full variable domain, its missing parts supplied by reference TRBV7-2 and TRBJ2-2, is GAGVSQSPSNKVTEKGKDVELRCDPISGHTALYWYRQSLGQGLEFLIYFQGNSAPDKSGLPSDRFSAERTGGSVSTLTIQRTQQEDSAVYLCASSFRLAGTGELFFGEGSRLTVL.

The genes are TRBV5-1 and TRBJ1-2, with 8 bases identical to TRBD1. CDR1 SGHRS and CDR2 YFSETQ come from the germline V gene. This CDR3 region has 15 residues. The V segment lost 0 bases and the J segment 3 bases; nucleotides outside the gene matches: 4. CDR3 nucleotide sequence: TGCGCCAGCAGCTTGGAACAGGGGGGCTACTATGGCTACACCTTC. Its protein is CASSLEQGGYYGYTF. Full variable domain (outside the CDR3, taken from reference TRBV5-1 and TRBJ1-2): KAGVTQTPRYLIKTRGQQVTLSCSPISGHRSVSWYQQTPGQGLQFLFEYFSETQRNKGNFPGRFSGRQFSNSRSEMNVSTLELGDSALYLCASSLEQGGYYGYTFGSGTRLTVV.

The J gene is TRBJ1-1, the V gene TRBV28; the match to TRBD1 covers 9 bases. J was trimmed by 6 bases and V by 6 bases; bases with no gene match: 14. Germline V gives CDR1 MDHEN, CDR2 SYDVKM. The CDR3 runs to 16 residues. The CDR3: CASSHPPGTGSPEAFF. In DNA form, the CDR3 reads TGTGCCAGCAGCCACCCCCCTGGGACAGGGAGCCCTGAAGCTTTCTTT. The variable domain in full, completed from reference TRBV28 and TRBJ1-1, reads DVKVTQSSRYLVKRTGEKVFLECVQDMDHENMFWYRQDPGLGLRLIYFSYDVKMKEKGDIPEGYSVSREKKERFSLILESASTNQTSMYLCASSHPPGTGSPEAFFGQGTRLTVV.

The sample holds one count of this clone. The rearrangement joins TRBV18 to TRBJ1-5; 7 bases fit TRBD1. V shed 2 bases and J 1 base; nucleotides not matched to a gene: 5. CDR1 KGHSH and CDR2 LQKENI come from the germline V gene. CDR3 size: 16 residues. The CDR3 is CASSPGDSQSNQPQHF. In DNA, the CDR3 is TGTGCCAGCTCACCAGGGGACAGCCAAAGCAATCAGCCCCAGCATTTT.

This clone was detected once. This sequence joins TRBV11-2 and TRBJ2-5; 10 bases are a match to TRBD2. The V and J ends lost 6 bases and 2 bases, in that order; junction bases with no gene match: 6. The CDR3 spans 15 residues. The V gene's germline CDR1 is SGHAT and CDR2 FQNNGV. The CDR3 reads CASRRTSGPQETQYF. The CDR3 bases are TGTGCCAGCAGGCGGACTAGCGGACCTCAAGAGACCCAGTACTTC.

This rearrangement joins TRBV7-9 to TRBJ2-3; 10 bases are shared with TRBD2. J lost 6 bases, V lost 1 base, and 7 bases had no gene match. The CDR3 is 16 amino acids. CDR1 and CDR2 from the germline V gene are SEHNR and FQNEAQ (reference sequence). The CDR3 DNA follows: TGTGCCAGCAGCTTAGATCCAGCGGGAGGGCGCGATACGCAGTATTTT. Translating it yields CASSLDPAGGRDTQYF.

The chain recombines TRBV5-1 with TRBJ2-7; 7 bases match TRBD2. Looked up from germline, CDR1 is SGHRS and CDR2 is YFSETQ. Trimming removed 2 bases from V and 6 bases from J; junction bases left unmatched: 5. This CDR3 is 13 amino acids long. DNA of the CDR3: TGCGCCAGCAGCTTCTGGGGGGGTGGCGAGCAGTACTTC. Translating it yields CASSFWGGGEQYF.

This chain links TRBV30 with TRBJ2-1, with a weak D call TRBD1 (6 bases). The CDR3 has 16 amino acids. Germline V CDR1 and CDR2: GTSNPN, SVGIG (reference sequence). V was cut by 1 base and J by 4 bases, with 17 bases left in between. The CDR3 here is CAWSAIQGYHYNEQFF. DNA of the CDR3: TGTGCCTGGAGTGCTATACAGGGCTACCATTACAATGAGCAGTTCTTC. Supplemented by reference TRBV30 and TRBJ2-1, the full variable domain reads SQTIHQWPATLVQPVGSPLSLECTVEGTSNPNLYWYRQAAGRGLQLLFYSVGIGQISSEVPQNLSASRPQDRQFILSSKKLLLSDSGFYLCAWSAIQGYHYNEQFFGPGTRLTVL.

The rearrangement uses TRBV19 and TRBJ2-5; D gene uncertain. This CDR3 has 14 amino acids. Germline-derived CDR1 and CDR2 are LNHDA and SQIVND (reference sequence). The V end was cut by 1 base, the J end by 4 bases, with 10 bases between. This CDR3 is CASSIGPVSETQYF. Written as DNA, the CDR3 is TGTGCCAGTAGTATAGGCCCGGTGTCAGAGACCCAGTACTTC.

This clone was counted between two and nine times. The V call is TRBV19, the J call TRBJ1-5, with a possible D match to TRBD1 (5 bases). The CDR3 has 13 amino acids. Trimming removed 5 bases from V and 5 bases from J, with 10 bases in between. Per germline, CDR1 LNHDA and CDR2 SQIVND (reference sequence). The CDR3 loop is CASSQDSYQPQHF. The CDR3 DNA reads TGTGCCAGTAGTCAAGACAGTTATCAGCCCCAGCATTTT.

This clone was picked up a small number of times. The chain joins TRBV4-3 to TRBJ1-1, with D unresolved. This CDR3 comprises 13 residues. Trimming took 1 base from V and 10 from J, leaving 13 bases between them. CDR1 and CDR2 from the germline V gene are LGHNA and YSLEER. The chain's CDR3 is CASSQAIWEAAFF. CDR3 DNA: TGCGCCAGCAGCCAAGCAATTTGGGAGGCAGCTTTCTTT.

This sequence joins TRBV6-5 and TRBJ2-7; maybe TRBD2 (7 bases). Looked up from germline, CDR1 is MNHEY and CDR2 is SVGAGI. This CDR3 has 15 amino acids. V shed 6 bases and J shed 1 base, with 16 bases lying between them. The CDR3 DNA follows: TGTGCCAGCAGCTTTAGGGGGGGAACGTCCTACGAGCAGTACTTC. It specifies CASSFRGGTSYEQYF.

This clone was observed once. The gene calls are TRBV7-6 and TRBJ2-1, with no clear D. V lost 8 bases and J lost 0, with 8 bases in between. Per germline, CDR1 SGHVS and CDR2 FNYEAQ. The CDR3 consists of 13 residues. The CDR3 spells CASGLGSYNEQFF. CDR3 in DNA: TGTGCCAGCGGTCTAGGCTCCTACAATGAGCAGTTCTTC. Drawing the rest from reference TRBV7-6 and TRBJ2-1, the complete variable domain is GAGVSQSPRYKVTKRGQDVALRCDPISGHVSLYWYRQALGQGPEFLTYFNYEAQQDKSGLPNDRFSAERPEGSISTLTIQRTEQRDSAMYRCASGLGSYNEQFFGPGTRLTVL.

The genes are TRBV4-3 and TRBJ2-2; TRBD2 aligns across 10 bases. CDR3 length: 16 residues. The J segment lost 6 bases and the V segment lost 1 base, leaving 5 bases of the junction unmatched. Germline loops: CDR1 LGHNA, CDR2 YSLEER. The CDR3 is CASSQGHSGGAGELFF. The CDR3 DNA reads TGCGCCAGCAGCCAAGGCCACAGCGGGGGGGCCGGGGAGCTGTTTTTT.

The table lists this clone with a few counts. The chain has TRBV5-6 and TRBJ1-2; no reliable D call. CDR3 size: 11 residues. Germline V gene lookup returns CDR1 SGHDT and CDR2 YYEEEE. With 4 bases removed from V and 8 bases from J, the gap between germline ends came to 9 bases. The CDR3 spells CASSREAGYTF. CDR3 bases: TGTGCCAGCAGCCGGGAGGCGGGCTACACCTTC.

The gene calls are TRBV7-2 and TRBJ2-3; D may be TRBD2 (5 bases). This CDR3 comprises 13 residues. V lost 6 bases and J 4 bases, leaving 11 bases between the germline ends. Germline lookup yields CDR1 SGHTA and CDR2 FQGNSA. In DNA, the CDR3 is TGTGCCAGCAGTTCTGCGAGGGCAGATACGCAGTATTTT. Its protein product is CASSSARADTQYF.

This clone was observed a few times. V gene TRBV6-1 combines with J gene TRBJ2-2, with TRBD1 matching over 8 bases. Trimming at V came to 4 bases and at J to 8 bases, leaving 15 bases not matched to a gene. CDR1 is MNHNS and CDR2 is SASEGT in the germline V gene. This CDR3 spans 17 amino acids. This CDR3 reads CASSAGGSSRAAGELFF. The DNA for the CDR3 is TGTGCCAGCAGTGCAGGGGGCTCTAGTAGGGCTGCTGGGGAGCTGTTTTTT.

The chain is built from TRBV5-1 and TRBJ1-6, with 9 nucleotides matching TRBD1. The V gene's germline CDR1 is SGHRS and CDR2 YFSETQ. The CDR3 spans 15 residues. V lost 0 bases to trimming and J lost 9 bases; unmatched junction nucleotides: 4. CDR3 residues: CASSLAGTGSSPLHF. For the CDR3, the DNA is TGCGCCAGCAGCTTGGCCGGGACAGGGAGTTCACCCCTCCACTTT.

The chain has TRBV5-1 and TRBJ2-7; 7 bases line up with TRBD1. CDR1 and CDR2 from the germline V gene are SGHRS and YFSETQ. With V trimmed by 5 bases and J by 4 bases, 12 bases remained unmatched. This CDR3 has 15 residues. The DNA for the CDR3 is TGCGCCAGCAGGGACACCGGGACAGCTGATTACGAGCAGTACTTC. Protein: CASRDTGTADYEQYF.

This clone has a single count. The CDR3 reads CASSRDRTNSPLHF. DNA for the CDR3: TGTGCCAGCAGCCGCGACAGGACCAATTCACCCCTCCACTTT. This chain uses TRBV7-2 with TRBJ1-6; a possible D gene is TRBD1 (6 bases). The V end lost 5 bases, the J end lost 7 bases, and 12 bases lay between the germline ends. This CDR3 region has 14 residues. The germline gives CDR1 SGHTA, CDR2 FQGNSA.

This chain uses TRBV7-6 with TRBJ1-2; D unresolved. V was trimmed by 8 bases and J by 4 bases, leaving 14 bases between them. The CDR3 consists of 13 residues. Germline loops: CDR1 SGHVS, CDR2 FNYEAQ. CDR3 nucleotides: TGTGCCAGCGGCGGGGAGGGCGTCTATGGCTACACCTTC. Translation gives CASGGEGVYGYTF.

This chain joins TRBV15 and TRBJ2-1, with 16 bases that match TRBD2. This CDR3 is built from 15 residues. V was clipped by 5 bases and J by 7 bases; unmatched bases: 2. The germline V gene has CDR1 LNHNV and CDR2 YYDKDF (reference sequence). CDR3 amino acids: CATSWGLAGGNEQFF. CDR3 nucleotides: TGTGCCACCAGCTGGGGACTAGCGGGAGGGAATGAGCAGTTCTTC.

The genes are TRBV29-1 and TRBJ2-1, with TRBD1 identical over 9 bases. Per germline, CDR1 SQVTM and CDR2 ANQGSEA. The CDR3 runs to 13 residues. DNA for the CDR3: TGCACCACGTCAGGACAGGGGCGGAATGAGCAGTTCTTC. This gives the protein CTTSGQGRNEQFF.

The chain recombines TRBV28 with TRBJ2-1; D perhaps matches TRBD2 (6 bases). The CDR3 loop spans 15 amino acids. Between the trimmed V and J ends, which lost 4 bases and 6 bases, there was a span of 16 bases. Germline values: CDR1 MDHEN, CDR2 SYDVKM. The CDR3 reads CASSSGAGPLNEQFF. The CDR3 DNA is TGTGCCAGCAGTTCTGGGGCGGGACCCCTCAATGAGCAGTTCTTC.

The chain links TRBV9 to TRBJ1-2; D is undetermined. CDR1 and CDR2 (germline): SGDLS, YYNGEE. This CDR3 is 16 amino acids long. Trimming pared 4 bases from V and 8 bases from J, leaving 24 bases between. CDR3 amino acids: CASSPTEIRYNVGYTF. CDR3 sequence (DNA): TGTGCCAGCAGCCCTACGGAGATAAGGTACAATGTAGGCTACACCTTC.

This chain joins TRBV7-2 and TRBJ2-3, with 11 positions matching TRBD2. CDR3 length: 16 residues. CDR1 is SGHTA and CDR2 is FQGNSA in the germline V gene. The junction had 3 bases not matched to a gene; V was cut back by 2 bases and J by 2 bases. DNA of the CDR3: TGTGCCAGCAGCTTATCTAGCGGGGGGTACACAGATACGCAGTATTTT. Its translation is CASSLSSGGYTDTQYF.